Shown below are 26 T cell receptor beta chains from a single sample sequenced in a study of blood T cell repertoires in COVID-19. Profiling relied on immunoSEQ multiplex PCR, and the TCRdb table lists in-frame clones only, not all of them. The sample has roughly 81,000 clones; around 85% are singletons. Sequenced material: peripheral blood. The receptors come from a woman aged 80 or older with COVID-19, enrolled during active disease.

CDR3 loop: CASSYGGTTGNTIYF. The DNA for the CDR3 is TGTGCCAGCAGTTACGGTGGGACAACGGGAAACACCATATATTTT. The gene calls are TRBV6-2 or TRBV6-3 and TRBJ1-3; D might be TRBD1 (6 bases). The CDR3 is made up of 15 amino acids. Trimming pared 2 bases from V and 4 bases from J, leaving 12 bases between. Germline V gene lookup returns CDR1 MNHEY and CDR2 SVGEGT.

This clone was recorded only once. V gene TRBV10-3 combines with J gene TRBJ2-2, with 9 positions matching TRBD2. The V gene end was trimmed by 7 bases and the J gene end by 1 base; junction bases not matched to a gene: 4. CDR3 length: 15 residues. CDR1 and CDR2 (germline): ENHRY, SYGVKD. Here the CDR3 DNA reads TGTGCCATCAAGGCGGGAGGGGGGAACACCGGGGAGCTGTTTTTT. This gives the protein CAIKAGGGNTGELFF.

The CDR3 coding sequence is TGTGCCAGCAGCGTAGCGGTCGGGGGGGCCCTAGATACGCAGTATTTT. It yields the protein CASSVAVGGALDTQYF. The chain links TRBV9 to TRBJ2-3; 8 nucleotides align to TRBD2. The CDR3 runs 16 residues. CDR1 and CDR2 from the germline V gene are SGDLS and YYNGEE. V was pared by 0 bases and J by 5 bases, with 8 bases of the junction left unmatched.

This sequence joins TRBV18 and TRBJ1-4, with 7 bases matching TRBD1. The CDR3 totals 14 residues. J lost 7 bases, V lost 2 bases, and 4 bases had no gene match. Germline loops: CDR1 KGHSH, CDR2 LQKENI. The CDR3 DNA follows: TGTGCCAGCTCACCAGACAGGGATTCTGAAAAACTGTTTTTT. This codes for CASSPDRDSEKLFF.

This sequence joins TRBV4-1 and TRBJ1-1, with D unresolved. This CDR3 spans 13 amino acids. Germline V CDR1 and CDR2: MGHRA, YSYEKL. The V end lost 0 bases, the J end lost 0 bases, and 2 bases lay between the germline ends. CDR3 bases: TGCGCCAGCAGCCAAGACATGAACACTGAAGCTTTCTTT. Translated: CASSQDMNTEAFF.

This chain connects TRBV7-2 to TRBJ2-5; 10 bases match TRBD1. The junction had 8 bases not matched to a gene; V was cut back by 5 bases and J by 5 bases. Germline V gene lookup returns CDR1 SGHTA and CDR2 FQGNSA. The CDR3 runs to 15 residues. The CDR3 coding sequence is TGTGCCAGCAGCCCATTGGGACAGGGGTGGGAGACCCAGTACTTC. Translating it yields CASSPLGQGWETQYF.

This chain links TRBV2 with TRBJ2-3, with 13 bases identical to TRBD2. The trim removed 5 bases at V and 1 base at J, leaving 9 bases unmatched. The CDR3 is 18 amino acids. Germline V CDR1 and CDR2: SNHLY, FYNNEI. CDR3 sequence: CASSTTSGRAPRTDTQYF. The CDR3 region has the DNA TGTGCCAGCAGTACAACTAGCGGGAGGGCCCCGCGCACAGATACGCAGTATTTT.

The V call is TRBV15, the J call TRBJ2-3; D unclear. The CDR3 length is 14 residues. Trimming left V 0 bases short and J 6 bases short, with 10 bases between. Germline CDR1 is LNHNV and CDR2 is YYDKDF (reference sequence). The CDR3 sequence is CATSRDNRRDTQYF. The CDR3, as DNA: TGTGCCACCAGCAGAGATAACAGACGTGATACGCAGTATTTT.

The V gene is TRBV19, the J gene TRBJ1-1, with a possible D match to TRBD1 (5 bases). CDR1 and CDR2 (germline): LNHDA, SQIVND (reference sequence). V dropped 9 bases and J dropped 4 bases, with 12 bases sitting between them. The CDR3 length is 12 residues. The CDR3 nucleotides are TGTGCCAGACAATCCGGGGGCACTGAAGCTTTCTTT. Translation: CARQSGGTEAFF.

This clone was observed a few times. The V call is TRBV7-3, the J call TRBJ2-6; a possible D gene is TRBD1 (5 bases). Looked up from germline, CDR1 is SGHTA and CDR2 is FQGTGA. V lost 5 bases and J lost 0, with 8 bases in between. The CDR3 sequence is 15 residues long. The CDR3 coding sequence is TGTGCCAGCAGCCAAGGGGACTCTGGGGCCAACGTCCTGACTTTC. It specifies CASSQGDSGANVLTF.

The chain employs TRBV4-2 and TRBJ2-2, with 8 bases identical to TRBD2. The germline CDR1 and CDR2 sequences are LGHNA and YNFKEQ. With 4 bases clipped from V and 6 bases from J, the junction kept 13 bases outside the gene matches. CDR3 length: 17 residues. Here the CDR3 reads CASSPPGRGGRAGELFF. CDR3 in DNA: TGTGCCAGCAGCCCTCCCGGGAGGGGGGGCCGAGCCGGGGAGCTGTTTTTT.

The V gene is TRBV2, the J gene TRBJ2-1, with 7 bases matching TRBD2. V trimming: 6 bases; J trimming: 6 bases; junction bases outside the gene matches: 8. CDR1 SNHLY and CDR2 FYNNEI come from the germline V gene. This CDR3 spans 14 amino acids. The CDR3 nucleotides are TGTGCCAGCAGACGGAGCGGGGTTGGCAATGAGCAGTTCTTC. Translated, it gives CASRRSGVGNEQFF.

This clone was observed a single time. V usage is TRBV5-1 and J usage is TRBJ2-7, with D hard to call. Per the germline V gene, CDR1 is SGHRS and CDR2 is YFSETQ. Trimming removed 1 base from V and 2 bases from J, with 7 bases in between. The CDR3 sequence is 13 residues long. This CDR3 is CASSLWAAYEQYF. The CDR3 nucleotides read TGCGCCAGCAGCTTGTGGGCTGCCTACGAGCAGTACTTC.

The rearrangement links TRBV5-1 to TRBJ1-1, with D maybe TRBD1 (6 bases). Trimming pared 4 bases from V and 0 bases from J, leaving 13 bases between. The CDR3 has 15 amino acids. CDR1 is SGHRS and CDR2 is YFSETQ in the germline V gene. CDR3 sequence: CASSLRGNVNTEAFF. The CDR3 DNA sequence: TGCGCCAGCAGCCTGAGGGGGAATGTGAACACTGAAGCTTTCTTT.

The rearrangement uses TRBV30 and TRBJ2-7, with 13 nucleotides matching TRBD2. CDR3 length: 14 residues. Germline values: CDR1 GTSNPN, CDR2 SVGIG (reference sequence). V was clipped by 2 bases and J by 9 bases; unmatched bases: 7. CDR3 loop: CAWSSTSGGAWQYF. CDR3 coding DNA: TGTGCCTGGAGTTCAACTAGCGGGGGGGCTTGGCAGTACTTC.

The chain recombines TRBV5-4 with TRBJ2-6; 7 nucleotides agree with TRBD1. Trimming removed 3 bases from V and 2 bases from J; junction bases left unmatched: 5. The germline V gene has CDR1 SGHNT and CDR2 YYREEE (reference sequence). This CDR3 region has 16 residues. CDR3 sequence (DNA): TGTGCCAGCAGCTACGGTGACAGGGCTGGGGCCAACGTCCTGACTTTC. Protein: CASSYGDRAGANVLTF.

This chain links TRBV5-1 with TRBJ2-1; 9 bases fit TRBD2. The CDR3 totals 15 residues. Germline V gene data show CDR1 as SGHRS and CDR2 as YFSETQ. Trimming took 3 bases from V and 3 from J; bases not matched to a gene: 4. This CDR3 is CASSSRTSDYNEQFF. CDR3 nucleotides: TGCGCCAGCAGCTCCCGGACTAGCGACTACAATGAGCAGTTCTTC.

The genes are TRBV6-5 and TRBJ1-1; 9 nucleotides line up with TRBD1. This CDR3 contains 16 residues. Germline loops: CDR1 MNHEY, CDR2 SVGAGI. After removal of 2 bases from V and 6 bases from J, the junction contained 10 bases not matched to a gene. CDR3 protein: CASSYTGQGRRSEAFF. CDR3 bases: TGTGCCAGCAGTTACACAGGACAGGGGAGACGATCTGAAGCTTTCTTT.

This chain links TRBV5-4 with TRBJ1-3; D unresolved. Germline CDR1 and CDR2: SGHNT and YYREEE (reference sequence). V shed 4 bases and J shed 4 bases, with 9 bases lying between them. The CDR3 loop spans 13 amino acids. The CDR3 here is CASSLYYGNTIYF. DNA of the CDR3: TGTGCCAGCAGCCTTTACTACGGAAACACCATATATTTT.

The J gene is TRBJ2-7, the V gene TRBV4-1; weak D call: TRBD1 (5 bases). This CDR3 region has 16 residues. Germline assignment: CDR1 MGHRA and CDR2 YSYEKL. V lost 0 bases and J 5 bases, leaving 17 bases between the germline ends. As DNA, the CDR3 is TGCGCCAGCAGCCAAGAGATGGTTGGGGCCCTCAACGAGCAGTACTTC. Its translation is CASSQEMVGALNEQYF.

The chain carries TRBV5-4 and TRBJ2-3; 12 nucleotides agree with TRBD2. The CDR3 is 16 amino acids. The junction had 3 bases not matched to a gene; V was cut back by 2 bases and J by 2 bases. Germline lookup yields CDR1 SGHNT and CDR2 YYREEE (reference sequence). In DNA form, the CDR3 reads TGTGCCAGCAGCTTCCGACTAGCGGGGGACACAGATACGCAGTATTTT. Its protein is CASSFRLAGDTDTQYF.

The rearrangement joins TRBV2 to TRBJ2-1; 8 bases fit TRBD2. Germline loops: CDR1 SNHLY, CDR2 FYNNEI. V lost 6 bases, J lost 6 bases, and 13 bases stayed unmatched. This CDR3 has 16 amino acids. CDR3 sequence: CASRAVSAGAPNEQFF. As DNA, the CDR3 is TGTGCCAGCAGAGCGGTCTCAGCGGGAGCTCCCAATGAGCAGTTCTTC.

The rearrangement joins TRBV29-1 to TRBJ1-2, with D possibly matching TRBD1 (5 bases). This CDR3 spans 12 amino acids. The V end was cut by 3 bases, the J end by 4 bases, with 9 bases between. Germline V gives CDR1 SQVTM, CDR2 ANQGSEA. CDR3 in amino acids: CSVDGGGYGYTF. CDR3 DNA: TGCAGCGTTGACGGGGGTGGCTATGGCTACACCTTC. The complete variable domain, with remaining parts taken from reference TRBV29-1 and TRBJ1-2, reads SAVISQKPSRDICQRGTSLTIQCQVDSQVTMMFWYRQQPGQSLTLIATANQGSEATYESGFVIDKFPISRPNLTFSTLTVSNMSPEDSSIYLCSVDGGGYGYTFGSGTRLTVV.

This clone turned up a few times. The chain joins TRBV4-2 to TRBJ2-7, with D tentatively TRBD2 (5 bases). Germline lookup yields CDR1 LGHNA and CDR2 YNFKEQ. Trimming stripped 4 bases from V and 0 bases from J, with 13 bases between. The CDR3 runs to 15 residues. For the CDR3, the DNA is TGTGCCAGCAGCCGGTCCGGGGTGTTCTCCTACGAGCAGTACTTC. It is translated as CASSRSGVFSYEQYF.

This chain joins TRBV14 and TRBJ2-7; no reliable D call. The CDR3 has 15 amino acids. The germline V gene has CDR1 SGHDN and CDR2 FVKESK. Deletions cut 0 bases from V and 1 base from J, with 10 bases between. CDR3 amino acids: CASSQDTARSYEQYF. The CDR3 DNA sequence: TGTGCCAGCAGCCAAGACACAGCCCGTTCCTACGAGCAGTACTTC.

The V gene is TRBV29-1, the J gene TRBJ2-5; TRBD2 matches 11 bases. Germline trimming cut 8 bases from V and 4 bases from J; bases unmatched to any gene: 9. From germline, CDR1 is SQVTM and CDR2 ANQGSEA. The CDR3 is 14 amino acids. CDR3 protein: CSFRSGGAIETQYF. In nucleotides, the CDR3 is TGCAGCTTCCGTAGCGGGGGGGCAATAGAGACCCAGTACTTC.